This is a list of T cell receptor beta chains from one sample in a study of metastatic and nonmetastatic thyroid tumors. MiXCR re-clonotyped the PCR reads for TCRdb. This sample has 65,000 or so clones; approximately 4% occur once, and the top ten carry about 22%. The sample was blood. These TCRs come from a female donor with papillary thyroid cancer or a benign thyroid nodule (not recorded which). Some clones in this sample may be carry-over from other donors' samples. Each CDR3 is given with its conserved first and last residue. Each record gives: clone size, D gene, CDR3 length, V gene, CDR3 protein. The D gene is left open where the match is weak. Clone size is given for some rows only: seen once, a few or many times, or a class if the clone is expanded.

>many|NA|14|TRBV6-1
CASNYDSPGVGYTF
>many|TRBD1|14|TRBV20-1
CSARNYRDSYGYTF
>many|NA|18|TRBV11-2
CASSYMFPLPPGYYEQYF
>many|NA|14|TRBV6-1
CASSKRSLSYEQYF
>many|NA|16|TRBV25-1
CASSALIHFSGEKLFF
>many|NA|19|TRBV4-1
CASSQLFYTGTLLRVEQYF
>many|TRBD2|16|TRBV27
CASSKRLAARGDTQYF
>many|TRBD1|14|TRBV12-3/TRBV12-4
CASSSGTVNTEAFF
>many|TRBD1|13|TRBV30
CAWRDRDLDGYTF
>many|TRBD2|16|TRBV5-4
CASSLGGLAARNEQFF
>many|NA|14|TRBV12-3/TRBV12-4
CASSLKGGLDEQFF
>few|TRBD2|18|TRBV6-5
CASSHYPGLAPAADTQYF
>many|NA|19|TRBV6-5
CASSYLGGGGGFVTYEQYF
>many|NA|15|TRBV6-1
CASSESVRLNEKLFF
>many|NA|12|TRBV20-1
CSASARQETQYF
>many|NA|12|TRBV3-1
CASLHGTGELFF
>many|TRBD2|15|TRBV6-2/TRBV6-3
CASSYRWEGNNEQFF
>NA|NA|16|TRBV6-2/TRBV6-3
CASRGSLEGRGDTQYF
>many|NA|15|TRBV20-1
CSAREVGGPYNEQFF
>few|NA|14|TRBV6-1
CAAWGTFGADTQYF
>many|TRBD1|14|TRBV15
CATSGDRGKETQYF
>many|TRBD2|19|TRBV9
CASSLGLAGLASGANVLTF
>NA|NA|15|TRBV6-5
CASSLLAGSSYEQYF
>NA|TRBD2|17|TRBV6-1
CASAPGLAGAFYNEQFF
>NA|NA|16|TRBV19
CASGPRQWQKNTEAFF
>many|TRBD1|15|TRBV20-1
CSARGQGAANEKLFF
>many|TRBD1|15|TRBV7-3
CASTPSPQGFGELFF